This T cell receptor beta chain was sequenced in a study of PD-L1 blockade in urothelial cancer (dated by TCRdb to 2016 to 2017). Some background on the complete study: All patients started therapy around 2014 and received atezolizumab 1,200 mg intravenously every 3 weeks. Somatic, immune and clinical correlates of response to PD-L1 blockade with atezolizumab in urothelial cancer were the focus of an exploratory multi-omic analysis. Blood samples were analyzed 3 weeks after the start of treatment (second dose) and 6 weeks after the start of treatment. Patients had an ECOG performance status of 0 or 1 and had received between 0 and 3 prior chemotherapy regimens. Durable clinical benefit was defined as progression-free survival longer than 6 months, and TCR features were also tested against progression-free and overall survival. Pretreatment tumor samples and matched peripheral blood, collected serially before and after atezolizumab treatment, underwent TCR sequencing. In the same patients, pretreatment tumors underwent whole exome sequencing and RNA sequencing in addition to TCR sequencing. Blood samples gave a median of approximately 150,000 T cells and tens of thousands of unique TCRs, with a median clonality of around 0.074. Nine patients reached durable clinical benefit, while 20 patients did not. Pretreatment blood TCR-seq was available for fewer than 30 patients, at least one posttreatment blood collection was obtained for 24 patients, and tumor TCR-seq was available for 24 patients. About 85% of the roughly 29 patients were males with bladder-origin urothelial cancer, and about 60% of the 29 reported a prior smoking history.

The study at large found these results: Because of the small sample size (n ≈ 29) and the many exploratory analyses performed, the results are intended to be regarded as hypothesis-generating. Improved progression-free and overall survival was associated with having pretreatment peripheral blood TCR clonality below the median. Among patients with durable benefit, tumor-associated TCR clones showed greater expansion in peripheral blood 3 weeks after treatment started (n ≈ 22, p = 0.022).

To estimate absolute template abundance from read counts, synthetic TCR analog templates were spiked into each PCR. Using the immunoSEQ assay, TCRbeta CDR3 regions were amplified from genomic DNA with bias-controlled V and J gene primers. Sequencing of rearranged TCRbeta segments was performed at approximately 20X coverage. Concerning the study's data processing: Clustering was used to correct sequencing errors, and CDR3s were annotated against IMGT to assign V, D and J genes. Downstream analyses used only productive TCRbeta rearrangements, leaving out any out-of-frame or stop-codon sequences. To compute clonality, Shannon entropy was normalized by the log of the number of unique productive sequences and then subtracted from one. Clones differing between time points or between blood and tumor were identified using Fisher's exact test with Benjamini-Hochberg correction, with an adjusted p below 0.01 applied as the threshold. TCRdb stores this immuneACCESS table with in-frame sequences only. Part of the clones is absent; in the studies checked, under half of the shortfall reflects unresolved V genes, and no reason is known for the rest. V, J and clone size reflect that table, while D and trimming were determined from the DNA. The sample records tens of thousands of clones, under 95% of which are singletons. The top ten hold 11% of the sample.

The sample's time point label is to be understood as: peripheral blood 6 weeks after treatment start. A cohort of 25 to 30 patients with locally advanced or metastatic urothelial carcinoma, treated at Memorial Sloan Kettering on a trial protocol, was included. Peripheral blood mononuclear cells were collected pretreatment and during treatment, with between 1 and 8 total time points obtained per patient. The Qiagen DNeasy Blood extraction kit was used to purify genomic DNA from total PBMCs and tumor samples. PBMCs were collected pretreatment and during treatment, and were isolated and stored as previously described. Sequences SEHNR (CDR1) and FQNEAQ (CDR2) are obtained from the germline V gene (reference sequence). There are 15 amino acids in the CDR3, from cysteine to phenylalanine inclusive. Only CDR3 DNA is held: 45 bases, read in frame from base 1. V and J are truncated by 3 bases and 2 bases respectively, leaving an intervening sequence of 10 bases.

Points on this clone: No antigen is known for it. No much larger clone is present one base from it, and per-base qualities are unavailable.

This sequence originates from a woman aged 55-75 years with urothelial cancer. The receptor chain draws on TRBV7-9 and TRBJ1-4; no D segment can be confidently identified. The sequencing used PBMCs, collected around atezolizumab (anti-PD-L1) treatment. The CDR3 in this case is CASSLREGTNEKLFF. In nucleotide form, the sequence is TGTGCCAGCAGCTTGAGGGAAGGGACTAATGAAAAACTGTTTTTT.